The 18 T cell receptor beta chains below come from one sample, sequenced in a study of PD-L1 blockade in urothelial cancer. The repertoire was sequenced with immunoSEQ multiplex PCR; TCRdb's copy has only in-frame clones and lacks some. Altogether approximately 100,000 clones are present, roughly nine tenths being singletons, with the ten largest covering almost 0.95%. The sample here was PBMCs, taken around atezolizumab (anti-PD-L1) treatment. The receptors stem from a woman of 80 years or more with urothelial cancer.

V and J are TRBV18 and TRBJ1-1; no clear D. Trimming left V 0 bases short and J 1 base short, with 9 bases between. CDR1 and CDR2 (germline): KGHSH, LQKENI. This CDR3 spans 15 amino acids. The CDR3: CASSPPHRTNTEAFF. CDR3 sequence (DNA): TGTGCCAGCTCACCACCCCACAGAACGAACACTGAAGCTTTCTTT.

This chain connects TRBV10-3 to TRBJ2-3; 11 positions agree with TRBD2. The CDR3 consists of 17 residues. Germline CDR1 ENHRY, CDR2 SYGVKD. The trim removed 7 bases at V and 0 bases at J, leaving 9 bases unmatched. As DNA, the CDR3 is TGTGCCATCACCGACAAGGGACTAGCGGCTAGCACAGATACGCAGTATTTT. Encoded protein: CAITDKGLAASTDTQYF.

The chain recombines TRBV7-8 with TRBJ1-4; TRBD1 is a possible D gene (5 bases). The germline gives CDR1 SGHVS, CDR2 FQNEAQ. The CDR3 has 15 amino acids. V lost 5 bases and J 0 bases, leaving 10 bases between the germline ends. In DNA, the CDR3 is TGTGCCAGCAGCGGCGCGGGGGCAACTAATGAAAAACTGTTTTTT. This codes for CASSGAGATNEKLFF.

The CDR3 here is CASSNSGTGNTGELFF. Written as DNA, the CDR3 is TGTGCCAGCTCGAACTCCGGGACAGGGAACACCGGGGAGCTGTTTTTT. The chain is built from TRBV18 and TRBJ2-2; 8 bases are a match to TRBD1. Germline values: CDR1 KGHSH, CDR2 LQKENI. V trimming: 6 bases; J trimming: 1 base; junction bases outside the gene matches: 7. The CDR3 extends over 16 amino acids.

A few counts support this clone. V usage is TRBV7-3 and J usage is TRBJ2-3; D not resolved. CDR1 and CDR2 from the germline V gene are SGHTA and FQGTGA. The CDR3 loop spans 14 amino acids. V was trimmed by 4 bases and J by 6 bases, leaving 14 bases between them. CDR3 loop: CASSSTVRADTQYF. Here the CDR3 DNA reads TGTGCCAGCAGCTCAACCGTCCGAGCTGATACGCAGTATTTT.

The chain has TRBV6-1 and TRBJ2-6, with D possibly TRBD1 on 6 matching bases. Germline V gene data show CDR1 as MNHNS and CDR2 as SASEGT. The length of the CDR3 is 17 residues. V was clipped by 4 bases and J by 0 bases, with 13 bases between them. The CDR3 loop reads CASSARTAPSGANVLTF. CDR3 nucleotides: TGTGCCAGCAGTGCTAGGACAGCTCCCTCTGGGGCCAACGTCCTGACTTTC.

The rearrangement joins TRBV6-1 to TRBJ2-5; the D gene is possibly TRBD2 (5 bases). The germline V gene has CDR1 MNHNS and CDR2 SASEGT. CDR3 length: 14 residues. V lost 8 bases and J lost 1, with 14 bases in between. The CDR3 sequence: CASSEAASQETQYF. CDR3 DNA sequence: TGTGCCAGCTCAGAAGCGGCGAGCCAAGAGACCCAGTACTTC.

CDR3 sequence (DNA): TGTGCCAGCAGCCCTCCTAGGTCAGGGGCCCCCTACGAGCAGTACTTC. Its protein product is CASSPPRSGAPYEQYF. The rearrangement uses TRBV7-9 and TRBJ2-7; D is possibly TRBD1 (6 bases). The germline CDR1 and CDR2 sequences are SEHNR and FQNEAQ (reference sequence). CDR3 size: 16 residues. Between the trimmed V and J ends, which lost 5 bases and 2 bases, there was a span of 19 bases.

The rearrangement links TRBV5-1 to TRBJ2-3; maybe TRBD1 (6 bases). V lost 1 base and J lost 4, with 13 bases in between. The V gene's germline CDR1 is SGHRS and CDR2 YFSETQ. There are 15 residues in the CDR3. DNA for the CDR3: TGCGCCAGCAGCTTGACAGGGACGACCGCAGATACGCAGTATTTT. This codes for CASSLTGTTADTQYF.

This rearrangement joins TRBV7-8 to TRBJ2-2; 8 bases are shared with TRBD1. Germline V gene lookup returns CDR1 SGHVS and CDR2 FQNEAQ. The ends lost 1 base at V and 1 base at J; junction bases unmatched: 2. The CDR3 totals 16 residues. Here the CDR3 DNA reads TGTGCCAGCAGCTTAGTGGGGACAGGGAACACCGGGGAGCTGTTTTTT. Residues: CASSLVGTGNTGELFF.

J is TRBJ2-2 and V is TRBV6-5, with D unclear. The germline gives CDR1 MNHEY, CDR2 SVGAGI. Trimming took 0 bases from V and 6 from J, leaving 5 bases between them. CDR3 length: 13 residues. CDR3 bases: TGTGCCAGCAGTTACTCGCTATCCGGGGAGCTGTTTTTT. This encodes CASSYSLSGELFF.

The chain links TRBV7-8 to TRBJ1-2; D call uncertain. This CDR3 is built from 14 residues. Per the germline V gene, CDR1 is SGHVS and CDR2 is FQNEAQ. Trimming took 0 bases from V and 6 from J, leaving 11 bases between them. The CDR3 region has the DNA TGTGCCAGCAGCTTAGCCGCCGGGTCCCATGGCTACACCTTC. Amino acids: CASSLAAGSHGYTF.

V usage is TRBV27 and J usage is TRBJ2-7; 10 bases fit TRBD2. Germline assignment: CDR1 MNHEY and CDR2 SMNVEV (reference sequence). The CDR3 totals 14 residues. Trimming removed 9 bases from V and 3 bases from J; junction bases left unmatched: 8. Written as DNA, the CDR3 is TGTGCCAGTAAATCTAGCGGGAGCCGCTACGAGCAGTACTTC. This encodes CASKSSGSRYEQYF.

The rearrangement joins TRBV19 to TRBJ1-2; a possible D gene is TRBD1 (6 bases). The ends were cut back, 7 bases at V and 4 bases at J, with 16 bases in the middle. This CDR3 comprises 14 residues. CDR1 is LNHDA and CDR2 is SQIVND in the germline V gene (reference sequence). CDR3 sequence reads: CASNAPDRLYGYTF. The CDR3 nucleotides read TGTGCCAGTAATGCTCCGGACAGACTCTATGGCTACACCTTC.

The J gene is TRBJ2-3, the V gene TRBV9; 7 bases are a match to TRBD2. The V gene's germline CDR1 is SGDLS and CDR2 YYNGEE. The ends lost 3 bases at V and 0 bases at J; junction bases unmatched: 4. The CDR3 runs 15 residues. The CDR3 bases are TGTGCCAGCAGCGGATCGGGGGGAAGCACAGATACGCAGTATTTT. Translating it yields CASSGSGGSTDTQYF.

The chain combines TRBV18 with TRBJ1-4; 9 bases line up with TRBD1. The CDR3 spans 17 residues. Germline V gene data show CDR1 as KGHSH and CDR2 as LQKENI. Trimming at V came to 1 base and at J to 7 bases, leaving 10 bases not matched to a gene. The CDR3 loop reads CASSPLPVGTGSEKLFF. CDR3 nucleotide sequence: TGTGCCAGCTCACCACTACCGGTCGGGACAGGGTCTGAAAAACTGTTTTTT.

This clone was counted a single time. The chain uses TRBV14 and TRBJ2-1; D uncertain. The CDR3 spans 13 residues. Germline V lookup: CDR1 SGHDN, CDR2 FVKESK. Trimming pared 2 bases from V and 5 bases from J, leaving 7 bases between. The CDR3, as DNA: TGTGCCAGCAGCCAAACACGGGACAATGAGCAGTTCTTC. Protein: CASSQTRDNEQFF. Supplemented by reference TRBV14 and TRBJ2-1, the full variable domain reads EAGVTQFPSHSVIEKGQTVTLRCDPISGHDNLYWYRRVMGKEIKFLLHFVKESKQDESGMPNNRFLAERTGGTYSTLKVQPAELEDSGVYFCASSQTRDNEQFFGPGTRLTVL.

This clone was seen only a few times. V and J are TRBV6-1 and TRBJ1-2; 10 bases are a match to TRBD1. The CDR3 has 17 amino acids. From germline, CDR1 is MNHNS and CDR2 SASEGT. Trimming cost V 4 bases and J 8 bases; bases outside gene matches: 16. DNA of the CDR3: TGTGCCAGCAGTGGCCCCCCGGGACAGGGGAATTCAGAGGGCTACACCTTC. This encodes CASSGPPGQGNSEGYTF.